This TCR beta chain was observed in a study of shared clonotypes between healthy human individuals (dated by TCRdb to the early 2020s). Describing the broader study: A few men and a couple of women, aged 18 to 49 years, made up the cohort. For each donor, CD4 naive and CD4 memory were each given three plates, CD8 naive was given two plates, and CD8 memory was given one plate. To increase sequencing depth and limit assay-specific biases, TCR repertoire library preparation and sequencing were carried out by different laboratories using diverse techniques. To estimate repertoire size and how much clonotype sharing occurs between individuals, the study deeply sequenced the blood TCR repertoires of several healthy adults. Leukapheresis yielded between about 0.94 and 8.9 billion PBMCs per donor.

Using the deep immunoSEQ assay, multiplex PCR amplified TCR CDR3 regions from genomic DNA. Extracted genomic DNA from each cell subset was distributed evenly across all wells of several immunoSEQ 96-well plates, and each plate was treated as a replicate. For sorted subsets, each replicate PCR was loaded with 150 to 250 ng genomic DNA, equivalent to 30,000 or so T cell genomes. Purified libraries were quantified with a Qubit 3.0 fluorometer, sized on a Bioanalyzer 2100, and re-quantified with the KAPA Library Quantification kit. Each immunoSEQ 96-well plate was sequenced on its own single-read 150-cycle Illumina NextSeq 550 flow cell. As for the original processing: Because only junctional sequences without quality scores were contained in the immunoSEQ output, filtering matching that applied to full-length reads could not be performed. To assign V/J genes and CDR3, sequences were annotated against IMGT germline references using PyIR, a Python wrapper for IgBLAST v1.9. Reads were filtered out if the reads had weak V/J assignments (E-value above 1e-6), no CDR3, stop codons, out-of-frame junctions, or ambiguous translated residues. V3J clonotypes were defined as sequences sharing the same inferred V gene, J gene, and CDR3 amino acid sequence. To compute the percentage overlap between repertoires, the number of shared unique clonotypes was divided by the size of the smaller repertoire. Richness of each repertoire was evaluated using RTK rarefaction, the Chao1 estimator, and Recon v2.1 estimates of unobserved clonotypes. For all TCRbeta clonotypes obtained by the gDNA method from four donors, generation probabilities were computed with OLGA. In TCRdb, the immuneACCESS table is reduced to in-frame sequences with V and J assigned. These tables do not hold every clone; where another copy was compared, an unresolved V gene accounts for under half, and the others remain unexplained. Clone size and V and J calls were adopted from that table, with D and trimming inferred from the DNA. This sample has over a million clones in its table, and over 95% of those were observed once. The leading ten clones occupy approximately 1.1% of the sample.

Of note for this clone: It lacks a known antigen. No base qualities exist here, and no much larger clone lies one base off it.

Overall study outcomes, separate from this receptor: Only blood was sampled, and tissue TCR repertoires likely differ from those in blood. The genetic and exposure-history diversity represented was limited by the small number of donors. Based on pairwise subsampling, the degree of clonotype sharing among donors was expected to be affected by sequencing depth. When a handful of donors were compared, the shared fraction of clonotypes was roughly 5% for naive CD4, approximately 3.3% for naive CD8, more than 2% for memory CD4, and less than 0.45% for memory CD8. Naive subsets generally had larger estimated clonotype richness than memory subsets. Compared with non-shared clonotypes, clonotypes shared by all four sorted-subset donors had higher generation probabilities. Rarefaction of sorted-subset datasets indicated incomplete sequencing despite the large sequencing depth.

According to the germline V gene, CDR1 reads MDHEN and CDR2 reads SYDVKM. Measured from the cysteine to the phenylalanine, the CDR3 is 15 residues long. CDR3 DNA only is kept here, 45 bases in frame from base 1. Trimming takes 3 bases off V and 7 bases off J; junction bases not matched to a gene: 5. The donors were healthy, HIV-negative adults who had no recently reported acute infections or vaccinations. Only Caucasian adults living in Nashville, Tennessee, USA were represented among the donors. CD4+ T cells were enriched through magnetic negative selection, after which naive cells were positively selected on CD45RA and the remaining negative fraction served as the memory subset. After blood collection by leukapheresis, PBMCs were isolated using Ficoll-Histopaque density gradient centrifugation and then cryopreserved in the vapor phase of liquid nitrogen. Purity and quantity of every magnetically sorted T cell population were checked by analytical flow cytometry. Genomic DNA was isolated from every sorted fraction and measured by UV absorbance on a Nanodrop 2000c.

This clonotype was obtained from a man between 25 and 39 years old in good health. What was sequenced was naive CD4+ T cells sorted from blood. What the cell subset or site label conveys for this sample: CD45RA+ positively selected. Here the chain combines TRBV28 and TRBJ2-2, with 10 junctional bases fitting TRBD1. At the DNA level, the sequence is TGTGCCAGCAGTTTGAGACAGGGGGCGGTCGGGGAGCTGTTTTTT. This codes for CASSLRQGAVGELFF.